The rows below give T cell receptor beta chains drawn from one sample of a study of shared clonotypes between healthy human individuals. Assay: immunoSEQ multiplex PCR; the TCRdb copy retains only in-frame clones and omits some. The top ten clones hold approximately 1.2% of a sample with over 1.4 million clones, more than 95% of them seen once. The sample comprised naive CD4+ T cells sorted from blood. The receptors were gathered from a man aged 25 to 45 in good health. The CDR3 runs from the conserved cysteine through the conserved F or W. The D gene is left open where the match is weak. Size tells how often a clone was seen (once, few, many) or the class of an expanded clone, and some rows leave it out.

CDR3 | DNA | D | size | J | V
CASRTVYRTGELFF | TGTGCCAGCCGGACCGTTTATCGCACCGGGGAGCTGTTTTTT | . | . | TRBJ2-2 | TRBV6-1
CASSPGQSRNEQFF | TGCGCCAGCAGCCCGGGACAGTCGCGAAATGAGCAGTTCTTC | TRBD1 | . | TRBJ2-1 | TRBV5-1
CASRTGQGLHNEQFF | TGCGCCAGCAGAACCGGACAGGGGTTACACAATGAGCAGTTCTTC | TRBD1 | . | TRBJ2-1 | TRBV5-1
CASSTRGGVDTEAFF | TGTGCCAGCAGCACACGAGGAGGGGTGGACACTGAAGCTTTCTTT | . | . | TRBJ1-1 | TRBV14
CASSLRAYEQYF | TGTGCCAGCAGCCTTAGGGCCTACGAGCAGTACTTC | . | . | TRBJ2-7 | TRBV7-2
CASRRTGAASYEQYF | TGTGCCAGCAGGCGGACAGGGGCCGCGAGCTACGAGCAGTACTTC | TRBD1 | . | TRBJ2-7 | TRBV5-4
CASSLAGQMEYGYTF | TGTGCCAGCTCACTGGCTGGACAGATGGAATATGGCTACACCTTC | . | . | TRBJ1-2 | TRBV18
CASSLKRQSLTGELFF | TGTGCCAGCAGTTTGAAGCGGCAGAGCCTCACCGGGGAGCTGTTTTTT | . | . | TRBJ2-2 | TRBV27
CASSLGGRVNEQFF | TGCGCCAGCAGCTTAGGGGGGCGCGTCAATGAGCAGTTCTTC | . | once | TRBJ2-1 | TRBV5-1
CASSEPRGGKAGELFF | TGTGCCAGCAGCGAGCCCCGAGGGGGGAAGGCCGGGGAGCTGTTTTTT | . | . | TRBJ2-2 | TRBV9
CAIGSSVDYTGELFF | TGTGCCATCGGGTCATCCGTCGATTACACCGGGGAGCTGTTTTTT | . | . | TRBJ2-2 | TRBV10-3
CASSLMDVAGGLVSSYEQYF | TGTGCCAGCAGCCTAATGGATGTAGCGGGAGGGCTTGTTTCCTCTTACGAGCAGTACTTC | TRBD2 | . | TRBJ2-7 | TRBV4-2
CASSQGQSYGYTF | TGTGCCAGCAGTCAAGGGCAGAGCTATGGCTACACCTTC | . | few | TRBJ1-2 | TRBV9
CASSSGQGPNYGYTF | TGTGCCAGCAGCTCGGGACAGGGGCCAAACTATGGCTACACCTTC | TRBD1 | . | TRBJ1-2 | TRBV11-2
CASSQDPPGSSYNEQFF | TGCGCCAGCAGCCAAGATCCTCCAGGGAGCTCCTACAATGAGCAGTTCTTC | . | . | TRBJ2-1 | TRBV4-1
CASSEARDRGPYEQYF | TGTGCCAGCAGTGAAGCGCGAGACAGGGGGCCCTACGAGCAGTACTTC | TRBD1 | . | TRBJ2-7 | TRBV2
CASSSSGRAGEQYF | TGTGCCAGCAGCTCTAGCGGGAGGGCCGGCGAGCAGTACTTC | TRBD2 | . | TRBJ2-7 | TRBV11-2
CASSSSFRRSNTGELFF | TGTGCCAGCAGCTCGTCGTTTCGGAGATCGAACACCGGGGAGCTGTTTTTT | . | . | TRBJ2-2 | TRBV5-6
CASAVVAGTYEQYF | TGTGCCAGCGCCGTGGTAGCGGGAACCTACGAGCAGTACTTC | TRBD2 | . | TRBJ2-7 | TRBV6-1
CASSLGILLGWDTQYF | TGCGCCAGCAGCTTGGGTATATTGCTTGGCTGGGATACGCAGTATTTT | . | . | TRBJ2-3 | TRBV5-1
CASSSRDRGHGYTF | TGCGCCAGCAGCTCCCGGGACAGGGGGCATGGCTACACCTTC | TRBD1 | . | TRBJ1-2 | TRBV5-1
CASSLTLIEQYF | TGTGCCAGCAGCCTAACGCTCATCGAGCAGTACTTC | . | . | TRBJ2-7 | TRBV16
CASSYRPDRSYEQYF | TGTGCCAGCAGCTACAGACCGGACAGGTCCTACGAGCAGTACTTC | TRBD1 | . | TRBJ2-7 | TRBV5-6
CASSSGRGPEAFF | TGTGCCAGCAGCTCCGGGCGGGGACCTGAAGCTTTCTTT | . | few | TRBJ1-1 | TRBV7-2
CASSLQGSNSGANVLTF | TGTGCCAGCAGCCTCCAAGGCAGCAACTCTGGGGCCAACGTCCTGACTTTC | . | . | TRBJ2-6 | TRBV9
CASSLGDRSTGELFF | TGCGCCAGCAGCTTGGGGGACCGATCCACCGGGGAGCTGTTTTTT | . | . | TRBJ2-2 | TRBV5-1
CASSPLLARWGEQYF | TGTGCCAGCAGTCCCCTACTAGCGCGGTGGGGCGAGCAGTACTTC | TRBD2 | . | TRBJ2-7 | TRBV27
CASTESGGTTNRAF | TGTGCCAGCACCGAATCGGGGGGGACAACCAACAGGGCCTTC | TRBD2 | . | TRBJ2-7 | TRBV6-1
CASSLAIQTNTGELFF | TGTGCCAGCAGCTTAGCGATACAGACGAACACCGGGGAGCTGTTTTTT | . | . | TRBJ2-2 | TRBV7-2
CASSPRQLGRTEAFF | TGTGCCAGCAGCCCCCGACAGTTAGGAAGGACTGAAGCTTTCTTT | . | . | TRBJ1-1 | TRBV9
CASSSRQAGYGYTF | TGTGCCAGCAGTTCTCGACAGGCAGGGTATGGCTACACCTTC | . | . | TRBJ1-2 | TRBV28
CASSVEGYEQYF | TGTGCCAGCAGTGTTGAGGGATACGAGCAGTACTTC | . | once | TRBJ2-7 | TRBV2
CASSATGGTEAFF | TGCGCCAGCAGCGCCACAGGGGGGACTGAAGCTTTCTTT | TRBD1 | . | TRBJ1-1 | TRBV4-1
CASDDRGDTGELFF | TGTGCCAGCGACGACAGGGGGGACACCGGGGAGCTGTTTTTT | TRBD1 | once | TRBJ2-2 | TRBV6-1
CASSQDPVETQYF | TGTGCCAGCAGCCAAGATCCGGTAGAGACCCAGTACTTC | . | . | TRBJ2-5 | TRBV4-2
CASSVKGLDTGELFF | TGTGCCAGCAGCGTAAAGGGGCTTGACACCGGGGAGCTGTTTTTT | . | . | TRBJ2-2 | TRBV9
CASSRGWGTTGELFF | TGTGCCAGCAGCCGAGGGTGGGGGACCACCGGGGAGCTGTTTTTT | . | . | TRBJ2-2 | TRBV5-4
CASSLALLTGGVGRVLQETQYF | TGTGCCAGCAGCTTAGCCCTCTTAACAGGGGGCGTCGGGAGGGTCCTTCAAGAGACCCAGTACTTC | . | once | TRBJ2-5 | TRBV7-2
CATSSLPDRVTYEQYF | TGTGCCACCAGCAGTCTCCCCGACAGAGTGACCTACGAGCAGTACTTC | . | . | TRBJ2-7 | TRBV15
CASTPGTGPRNEQFF | TGTGCCAGCACCCCCGGGACAGGCCCCCGCAATGAGCAGTTCTTC | TRBD1 | . | TRBJ2-1 | TRBV6-1
CASSRTSGRDTQYF | TGTGCCAGCAGTCGGACTAGCGGTAGGGATACGCAGTATTTT | TRBD2 | few | TRBJ2-3 | TRBV2
CASSFVGDNEQFF | TGTGCCAGCAGTTTTGTTGGGGACAATGAGCAGTTCTTC | . | . | TRBJ2-1 | TRBV27
CASSVWLIDEKLFF | TGCGCCAGCAGTGTATGGTTGATAGATGAAAAACTGTTTTTT | . | once | TRBJ1-4 | TRBV10-2
CASSFGIAGGETQYF | TGTGCCAGCAGCTTTGGGATAGCGGGAGGGGAGACCCAGTACTTC | TRBD2 | . | TRBJ2-5 | TRBV5-5
CASSLTNTGELFF | TGTGCCAGCAGCTTAACGAACACCGGGGAGCTGTTTTTT | . | once | TRBJ2-2 | TRBV5-4
CASSPHTTVFYEQYF | TGTGCCAGCAGCCCCCACACGACAGTGTTCTACGAGCAGTACTTC | . | . | TRBJ2-7 | TRBV9
CASSIHRNEQFF | TGTGCCAGTAGTATACACCGGAATGAGCAGTTCTTC | . | . | TRBJ2-1 | TRBV19
CASSLRDRGEKLFF | TGTGCCAGCAGCTTACGGGACAGGGGCGAAAAACTGTTTTTT | TRBD1 | . | TRBJ1-4 | TRBV9
CASSGSSYEQYF | TGCGCCAGCAGCGGGAGTTCCTACGAGCAGTACTTC | . | . | TRBJ2-7 | TRBV5-1
CASGSEQGSGYTF | TGTGCCAGCGGATCGGAACAGGGATCTGGCTACACCTTC | . | . | TRBJ1-2 | TRBV2
CASSIDISTVISEKLFF | TGTGCCAGTAGTATAGATATTTCGACAGTCATAAGTGAAAAACTGTTTTTT | . | . | TRBJ1-4 | TRBV19
CASNWDGYTGELFF | TGTGCCAGCAATTGGGACGGATACACCGGGGAGCTGTTTTTT | . | . | TRBJ2-2 | TRBV2
CASDGAGRNTEAFF | TGCGCCAGCGATGGGGCCGGAAGAAACACTGAAGCTTTCTTT | . | . | TRBJ1-1 | TRBV10-2